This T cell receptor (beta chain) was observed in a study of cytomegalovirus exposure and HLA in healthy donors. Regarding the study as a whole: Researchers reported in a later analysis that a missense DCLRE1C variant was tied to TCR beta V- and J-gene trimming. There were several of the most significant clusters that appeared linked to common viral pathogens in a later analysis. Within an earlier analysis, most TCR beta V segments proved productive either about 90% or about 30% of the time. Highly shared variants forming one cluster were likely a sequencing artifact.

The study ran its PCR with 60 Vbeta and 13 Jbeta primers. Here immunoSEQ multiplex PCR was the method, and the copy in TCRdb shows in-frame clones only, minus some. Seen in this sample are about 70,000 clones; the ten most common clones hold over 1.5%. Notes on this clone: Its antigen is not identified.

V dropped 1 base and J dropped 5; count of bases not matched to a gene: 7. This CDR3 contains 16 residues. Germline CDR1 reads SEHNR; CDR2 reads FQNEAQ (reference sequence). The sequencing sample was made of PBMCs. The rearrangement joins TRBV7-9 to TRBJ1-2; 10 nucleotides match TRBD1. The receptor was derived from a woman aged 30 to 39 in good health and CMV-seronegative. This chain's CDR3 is CASSLVAGTGVYGYTF. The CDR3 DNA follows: TGTGCCAGCAGCTTAGTGGCCGGGACAGGGGTTTATGGCTACACCTTC.